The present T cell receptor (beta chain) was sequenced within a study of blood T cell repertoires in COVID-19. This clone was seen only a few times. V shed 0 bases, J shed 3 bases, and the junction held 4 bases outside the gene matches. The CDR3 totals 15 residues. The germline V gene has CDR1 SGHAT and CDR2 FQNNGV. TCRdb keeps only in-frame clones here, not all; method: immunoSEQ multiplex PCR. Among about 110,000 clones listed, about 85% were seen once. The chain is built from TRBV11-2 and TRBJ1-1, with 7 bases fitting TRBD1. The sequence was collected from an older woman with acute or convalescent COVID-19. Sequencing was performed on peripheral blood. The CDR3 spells CASSLERGQYTEAFF. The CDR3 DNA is TGTGCCAGCAGCTTAGAGCGGGGACAGTACACTGAAGCTTTCTTT.